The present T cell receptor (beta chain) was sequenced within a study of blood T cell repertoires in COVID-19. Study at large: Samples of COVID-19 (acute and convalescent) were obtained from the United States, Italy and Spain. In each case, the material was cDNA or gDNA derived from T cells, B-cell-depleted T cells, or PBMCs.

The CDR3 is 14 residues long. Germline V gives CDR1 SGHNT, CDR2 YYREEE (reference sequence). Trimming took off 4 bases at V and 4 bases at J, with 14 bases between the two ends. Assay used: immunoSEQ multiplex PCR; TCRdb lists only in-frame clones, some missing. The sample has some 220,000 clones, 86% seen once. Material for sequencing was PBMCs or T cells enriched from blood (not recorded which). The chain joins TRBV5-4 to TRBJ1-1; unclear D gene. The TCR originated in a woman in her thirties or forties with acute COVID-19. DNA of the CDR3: TGTGCCAGCAGCATGCGGGGTAGTCGCACTGAAGCTTTCTTT. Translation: CASSMRGSRTEAFF. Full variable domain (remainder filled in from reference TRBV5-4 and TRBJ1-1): ETGVTQSPTHLIKTRGQQVTLRCSSQSGHNTVSWYQQALGQGPQFIFQYYREEENGRGNFPPRFSGLQFPNYSSELNVNALELDDSALYLCASSMRGSRTEAFFGQGTRLTVV.